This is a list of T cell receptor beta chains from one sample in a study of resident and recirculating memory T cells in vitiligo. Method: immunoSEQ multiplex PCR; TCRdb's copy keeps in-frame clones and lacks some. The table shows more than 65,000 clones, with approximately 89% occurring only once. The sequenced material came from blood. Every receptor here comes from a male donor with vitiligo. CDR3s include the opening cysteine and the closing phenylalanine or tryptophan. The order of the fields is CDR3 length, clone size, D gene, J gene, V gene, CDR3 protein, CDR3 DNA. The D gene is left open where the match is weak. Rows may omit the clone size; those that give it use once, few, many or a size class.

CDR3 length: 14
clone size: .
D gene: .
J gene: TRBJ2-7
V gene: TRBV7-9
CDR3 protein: CASSPETHSYEQYF
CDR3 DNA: TGTGCCAGCAGCCCGGAGACTCATTCCTACGAGCAGTACTTC

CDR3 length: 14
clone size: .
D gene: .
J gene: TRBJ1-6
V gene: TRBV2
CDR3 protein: CASSDRKSNSPLHF
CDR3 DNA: TGTGCCAGCAGTGACAGAAAGTCTAATTCACCCCTCCACTTT

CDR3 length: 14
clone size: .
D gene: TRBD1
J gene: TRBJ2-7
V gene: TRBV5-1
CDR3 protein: CATRPGTGDYEQYF
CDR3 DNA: TGCGCCACGCGACCCGGGACAGGGGACTACGAGCAGTACTTC

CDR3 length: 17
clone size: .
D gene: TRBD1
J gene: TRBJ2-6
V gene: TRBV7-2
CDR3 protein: CASSFDRVGSGANVLTF
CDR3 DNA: TGTGCCAGCAGCTTTGACAGGGTTGGTTCTGGGGCCAACGTCCTGACTTTC

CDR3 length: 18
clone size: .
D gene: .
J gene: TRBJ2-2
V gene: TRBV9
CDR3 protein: CASSVDPGGRGSTGELFF
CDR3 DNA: TGTGCCAGCAGCGTAGACCCTGGGGGCAGGGGATCCACCGGGGAGCTGTTTTTT

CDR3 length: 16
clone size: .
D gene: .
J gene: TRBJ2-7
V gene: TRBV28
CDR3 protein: CASSPSHGRSMDEQYF
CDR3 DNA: TGTGCCAGCAGTCCCTCACACGGTAGGAGTATGGACGAGCAGTACTTC

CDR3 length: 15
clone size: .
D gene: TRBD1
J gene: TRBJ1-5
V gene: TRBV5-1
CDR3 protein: CASSYGGTGMQPQHF
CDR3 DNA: TGCGCCAGCAGCTACGGAGGGACAGGGATGCAGCCCCAGCATTTT

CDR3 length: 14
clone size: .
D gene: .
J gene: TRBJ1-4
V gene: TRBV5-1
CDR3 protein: CASSLVGGEEKLFF
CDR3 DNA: TGCGCCAGCAGCTTGGTTGGGGGGGAAGAAAAACTGTTTTTT

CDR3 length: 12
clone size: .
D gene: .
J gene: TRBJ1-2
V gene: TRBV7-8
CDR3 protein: CASSSLNSGYTF
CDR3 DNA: TGTGCCAGCAGCTCCCTAAATAGCGGCTACACCTTC

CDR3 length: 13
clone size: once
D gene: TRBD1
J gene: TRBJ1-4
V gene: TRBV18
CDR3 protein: CASSTGGIEKLFF
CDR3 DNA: TGTGCCAGCTCGACAGGGGGCATTGAAAAACTGTTTTTT

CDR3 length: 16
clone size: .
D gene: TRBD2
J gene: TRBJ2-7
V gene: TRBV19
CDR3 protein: CATKAGAGGYSYEQYF
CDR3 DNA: TGTGCCACCAAAGCCGGGGCGGGGGGCTACTCCTACGAGCAGTACTTC

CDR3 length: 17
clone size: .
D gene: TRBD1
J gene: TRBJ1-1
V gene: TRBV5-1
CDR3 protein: CASSSWTGGWGDTEAFF
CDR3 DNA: TGCGCCAGCAGCTCCTGGACAGGGGGCTGGGGGGACACTGAAGCTTTCTTT

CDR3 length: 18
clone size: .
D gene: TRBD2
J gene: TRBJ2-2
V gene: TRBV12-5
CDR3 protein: CASGLVLAGGLDTGELFF
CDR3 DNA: TGTGCTAGTGGTTTGGTACTAGCGGGGGGGCTGGACACCGGGGAGCTGTTTTTT

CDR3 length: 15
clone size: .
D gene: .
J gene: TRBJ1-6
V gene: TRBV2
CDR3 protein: CASRTESSYNSPLHF
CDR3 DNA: TGTGCCAGCAGGACAGAGAGCTCCTATAATTCACCCCTCCACTTT

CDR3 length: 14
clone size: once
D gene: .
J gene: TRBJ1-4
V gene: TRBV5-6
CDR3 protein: CASSFTGYNEKLFF
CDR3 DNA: TGTGCCAGCAGCTTCACAGGGTATAATGAAAAACTGTTTTTT

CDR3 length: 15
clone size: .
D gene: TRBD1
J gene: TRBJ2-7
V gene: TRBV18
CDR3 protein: CASSPGQGTTYEQYF
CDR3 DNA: TGTGCCAGCTCACCGGGACAGGGGACAACCTACGAGCAGTACTTC

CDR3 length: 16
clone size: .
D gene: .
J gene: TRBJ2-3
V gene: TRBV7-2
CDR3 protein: CASSLGGGGGTDTQYF
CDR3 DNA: TGTGCCAGCAGCTTGGGGGGAGGGGGTGGCACAGATACGCAGTATTTT

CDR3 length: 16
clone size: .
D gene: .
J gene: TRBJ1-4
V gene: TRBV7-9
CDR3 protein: CASSGQQGLLNEKLFF
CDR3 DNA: TGTGCCAGCAGCGGACAACAGGGCCTTCTTAATGAAAAACTGTTTTTT

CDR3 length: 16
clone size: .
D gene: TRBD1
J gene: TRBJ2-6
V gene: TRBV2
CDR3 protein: CASLKGAHSGANVLTF
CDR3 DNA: TGTGCCAGCCTAAAGGGGGCCCACTCTGGGGCCAACGTCCTGACTTTC

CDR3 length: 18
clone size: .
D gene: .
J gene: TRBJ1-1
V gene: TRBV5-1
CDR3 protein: CASSANRGGADMNTEAFF
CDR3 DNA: TGCGCCAGCAGCGCGAACCGGGGGGGGGCGGACATGAACACTGAAGCTTTCTTT

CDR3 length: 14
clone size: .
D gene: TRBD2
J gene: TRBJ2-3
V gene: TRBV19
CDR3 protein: CASCGGGSADTQYF
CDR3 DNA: TGTGCCAGTTGCGGGGGAGGGAGCGCAGATACGCAGTATTTT

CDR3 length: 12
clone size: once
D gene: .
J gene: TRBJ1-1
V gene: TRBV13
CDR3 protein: CASSSASTEAFF
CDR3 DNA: TGTGCCAGCAGCTCCGCGAGCACTGAAGCTTTCTTT

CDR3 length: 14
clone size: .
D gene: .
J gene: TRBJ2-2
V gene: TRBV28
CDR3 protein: CASSNGQYTGELFF
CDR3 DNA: TGTGCCAGCAGTAACGGTCAATACACCGGGGAGCTGTTTTTT

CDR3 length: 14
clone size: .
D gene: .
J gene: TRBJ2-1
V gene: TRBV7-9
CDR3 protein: CASSLLWGGDEQFF
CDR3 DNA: TGTGCCAGCAGCTTGTTGTGGGGGGGCGATGAGCAGTTCTTC

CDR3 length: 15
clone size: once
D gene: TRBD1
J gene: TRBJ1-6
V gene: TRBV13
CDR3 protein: CASSPMTGNNSPLHF
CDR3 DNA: TGTGCCAGCAGCCCGATGACAGGGAATAATTCACCCCTCCACTTT

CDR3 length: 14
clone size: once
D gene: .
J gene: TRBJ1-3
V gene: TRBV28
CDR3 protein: CASSPSLSGNTIYF
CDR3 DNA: TGTGCCAGCAGCCCGTCTCTCTCTGGAAACACCATATATTTT

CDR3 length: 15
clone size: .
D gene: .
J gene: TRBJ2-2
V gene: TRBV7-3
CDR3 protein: CASSLSGSGTGELFF
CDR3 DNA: TGTGCCAGCAGCTTGTCGGGAAGCGGCACCGGGGAGCTGTTTTTT

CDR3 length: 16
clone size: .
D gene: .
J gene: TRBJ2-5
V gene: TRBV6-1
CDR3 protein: CASSDGQAGYQETQYF
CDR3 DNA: TGTGCCAGCAGTGATGGGCAGGCGGGTTACCAAGAGACCCAGTACTTC

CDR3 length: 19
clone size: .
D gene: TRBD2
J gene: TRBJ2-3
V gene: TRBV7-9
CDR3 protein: CASSAPGLAGGWGPDTQYF
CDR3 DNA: TGTGCCAGCAGCGCCCCGGGACTAGCGGGGGGGTGGGGCCCAGATACGCAGTATTTT

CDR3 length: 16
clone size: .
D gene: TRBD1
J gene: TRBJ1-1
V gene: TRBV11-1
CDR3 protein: CASSLYRGAVNTEAFF
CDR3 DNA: TGTGCCAGCAGCTTATACAGGGGGGCGGTGAACACTGAAGCTTTCTTT

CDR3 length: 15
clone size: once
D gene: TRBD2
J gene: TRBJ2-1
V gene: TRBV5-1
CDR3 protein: CASSPGGAAYNEQFF
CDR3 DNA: TGCGCCAGCAGCCCCGGGGGGGCAGCCTACAATGAGCAGTTCTTC

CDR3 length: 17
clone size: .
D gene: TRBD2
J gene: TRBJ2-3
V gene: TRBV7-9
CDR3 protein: CASSLAGLAGGPLTQYF
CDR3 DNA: TGTGCCAGCAGCTTAGCGGGACTAGCGGGGGGGCCTCTCACGCAGTATTTT

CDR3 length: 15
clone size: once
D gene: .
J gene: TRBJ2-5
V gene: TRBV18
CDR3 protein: CASSRDSAQGETQYF
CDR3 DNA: TGTGCCAGCTCACGCGACAGTGCACAAGGGGAGACCCAGTACTTC